Shown below are 30 T cell receptor beta chains from a single sample sequenced in a study of T cell responses to AZD1222 COVID-19 vaccine. The table came from immunoSEQ multiplex PCR; TCRdb's copy has only in-frame clones and leaves some out. The data contain 70,000 to 100,000 clones, approximately 90% of them singletons. Specimen: peripheral blood, collected 28 days after the second AZD1222 dose. These receptors came from an adult who received the AZD1222 COVID-19 vaccine.

The chain combines TRBV5-5 with TRBJ1-4; D might be TRBD1 (6 bases). This CDR3 has 17 residues. Germline CDR1 and CDR2: SGHKS and YYEKEE (reference sequence). V was trimmed by 3 bases and J by 0 bases, leaving 15 bases between them. This CDR3 is CASSSRGRLATNEKLFF. In DNA form, the CDR3 reads TGTGCCAGCAGCTCAAGGGGGAGACTGGCAACTAATGAAAAACTGTTTTTT.

This rearrangement joins TRBV28 to TRBJ2-2, with D possibly being TRBD1 (5 bases). V lost 6 bases and J 1 base, leaving 18 bases between the germline ends. CDR1 and CDR2 from the germline V gene are MDHEN and SYDVKM. CDR3 length equals 17 residues. The CDR3 reads CASSLTQGWLNTGELFF. CDR3 bases: TGTGCCAGCAGCCTGACCCAGGGCTGGTTGAACACCGGGGAGCTGTTTTTT.

The CDR3 loop reads CATSDSGQGYEKLFF. CDR3 bases: TGTGCCACCAGTGATTCAGGGCAGGGTTACGAAAAACTGTTTTTT. The V and J genes are TRBV24-1 and TRBJ1-4; perhaps TRBD1 as D (5 bases). Germline V gives CDR1 KGHDR, CDR2 SFDVKD. Trimming removed 2 bases from V and 8 bases from J, with 14 bases in between. The CDR3 has 15 residues.

The chain couples TRBV2 to TRBJ1-5; tentatively, D is TRBD1 (5 bases). V lost 3 bases and J lost 7, with 13 bases in between. There are 14 residues in the CDR3. Per germline, CDR1 SNHLY and CDR2 FYNNEI. As DNA, the CDR3 is TGTGCCAGCAGTGATCTGACAGAGAGGCAGCCCCAGCATTTT. Translated: CASSDLTERQPQHF.

The gene calls are TRBV28 and TRBJ2-3; tentatively, D is TRBD2 (6 bases). CDR3 length equals 11 residues. V was trimmed by 6 bases and J by 10 bases, leaving 11 bases between them. Germline CDR1 and CDR2: MDHEN and SYDVKM. The CDR3 reads CASSQTRSQYF. The CDR3 DNA is TGTGCCAGCAGCCAGACTAGATCGCAGTATTTT.

This clone was counted once. V gene TRBV5-1 combines with J gene TRBJ1-1, with no clear D. The germline V gene has CDR1 SGHRS and CDR2 YFSETQ. The length of the CDR3 is 14 residues. V gave up 0 bases and J gave up 0 bases, with 6 bases separating them. The CDR3, as DNA: TGCGCCAGCAGCTTGGGACAAATGAACACTGAAGCTTTCTTT. It translates to CASSLGQMNTEAFF.

This clone was observed once. The rearrangement joins TRBV3-1 (or the pseudogene TRBV3-2) to TRBJ2-1; TRBD2 aligns across 10 bases. The CDR3 sequence is 18 residues long. V shed 1 base, J shed 5 bases, and the junction held 11 bases outside the gene matches. The V gene's germline CDR1 is LGHDT and CDR2 YNNKEL (reference sequence). The CDR3 here is CASSQGASGGARHNEQFF. CDR3 sequence (DNA): TGTGCCAGCAGCCAAGGGGCGAGCGGGGGGGCTCGTCACAATGAGCAGTTCTTC.

The genes are TRBV5-1 and TRBJ1-2; unclear D gene. Deletions cut 4 bases from V and 8 bases from J, with 18 bases between. CDR1 and CDR2 (germline): SGHRS, YFSETQ. This CDR3 comprises 14 residues. Written as DNA, the CDR3 is TGCGCCAGCAGCCGGGGAGGCTCGGAATTCGGCTACACCTTC. Translation: CASSRGGSEFGYTF.

This clone was detected once. The V gene is TRBV7-3, the J gene TRBJ2-2, with D possibly matching TRBD1 (6 bases). Germline CDR1 SGHTA, CDR2 FQGTGA. V was trimmed by 4 bases and J by 1 base, leaving 10 bases between them. This CDR3 region has 15 residues. DNA for the CDR3: TGTGCCAGCAGCTCCGGGACACTGAACACCGGGGAGCTGTTTTTT. This codes for CASSSGTLNTGELFF. The full variable domain, its missing parts supplied by reference TRBV7-3 and TRBJ2-2, is GAGVSQTPSNKVTEKGKYVELRCDPISGHTALYWYRQSLGQGPEFLIYFQGTGAADDSGLPNDRFFAVRPEGSVSTLKIQRTERGDSAVYLCASSSGTLNTGELFFGEGSRLTVL.

This chain links TRBV18 with TRBJ1-2; D gene ambiguous. The CDR3 is 15 amino acids. The germline V and J ends were trimmed by 3 bases and 4 bases, with 15 bases remaining between them. CDR1 is KGHSH, CDR2 LQKENI, per germline. The CDR3, as DNA: TGTGCCAGCTCACCCTCGGCGGGTCGTGGCTATGGCTACACCTTC. Translating it yields CASSPSAGRGYGYTF.

This sequence joins TRBV5-1 and TRBJ1-1, with a weak D call TRBD1 (6 bases). Trimming cost V 1 base and J 4 bases, with 17 bases left between them. Germline V gives CDR1 SGHRS, CDR2 YFSETQ. The CDR3 consists of 16 residues. This CDR3 reads CASSLTTGEGGTEAFF. The CDR3 bases are TGCGCCAGCAGCTTGACGACAGGCGAAGGGGGCACTGAAGCTTTCTTT. Drawing the rest from reference TRBV5-1 and TRBJ1-1, the complete variable domain is KAGVTQTPRYLIKTRGQQVTLSCSPISGHRSVSWYQQTPGQGLQFLFEYFSETQRNKGNFPGRFSGRQFSNSRSEMNVSTLELGDSALYLCASSLTTGEGGTEAFFGQGTRLTVV.

The chain combines TRBV10-3 with TRBJ1-2, with 7 bases that match TRBD1. Germline V lookup: CDR1 ENHRY, CDR2 SYGVKD. Germline trimming cut 0 bases from V and 10 bases from J; bases unmatched to any gene: 8. The CDR3 loop spans 14 amino acids. The CDR3 DNA reads TGTGCCATCAGTGAGTCGAACAGGGGAACAAACTACACCTTC. It encodes CAISESNRGTNYTF.

CDR3 residues: CASSESRATNNSPLHF. The CDR3 DNA is TGTGCCAGCAGTGAAAGCCGGGCCACGAATAATTCACCCCTCCACTTT. The rearrangement joins TRBV6-1 to TRBJ1-6; D gene uncertain. V was shortened by 2 bases and J by 5 bases, with 13 bases between the two germline ends. Germline lookup yields CDR1 MNHNS and CDR2 SASEGT. The CDR3 runs to 16 residues.

The chain employs TRBV7-9 and TRBJ2-5, with 7 bases fitting TRBD2. Germline V gives CDR1 SEHNR, CDR2 FQNEAQ (reference sequence). The CDR3 is 14 amino acids. The ends lost 5 bases at V and 2 bases at J; junction bases unmatched: 5. For the CDR3, the DNA is TGTGCCAGCAGCGTGGGAGGGGTGCAAGAGACCCAGTACTTC. It yields the protein CASSVGGVQETQYF. The full variable domain, completed using reference TRBV7-9 and TRBJ2-5, is DTGVSQNPRHKITKRGQNVTFRCDPISEHNRLYWYRQTLGQGPEFLTYFQNEAQLEKSRLLSDRFSAERPKGSFSTLEIQRTEQGDSAMYLCASSVGGVQETQYFGPGTRLLVL.

V usage is TRBV5-1 and J usage is TRBJ2-5; 7 nucleotides agree with TRBD2. This CDR3 has 13 amino acids. Germline V CDR1 and CDR2: SGHRS, YFSETQ. The V gene end was trimmed by 4 bases and the J gene end by 4 bases; junction bases not matched to a gene: 4. CDR3 sequence (DNA): TGCGCCAGCAGCGGGGGGGTCGGAGAGACCCAGTACTTC. Its protein is CASSGGVGETQYF.

The gene calls are TRBV4-1 and TRBJ1-6; 7 bases align to TRBD1. V was clipped by 3 bases and J by 9 bases; unmatched bases: 2. The CDR3 totals 13 residues. Per the germline V gene, CDR1 is MGHRA and CDR2 is YSYEKL. The chain's CDR3 is CASSHQGVSPLHF. The CDR3 region has the DNA TGCGCCAGCAGCCACCAGGGGGTTTCACCCCTCCACTTT.

The chain is built from TRBV2 and TRBJ2-1; possibly TRBD1 or TRBD2 for D (5 bases each). Germline lookup yields CDR1 SNHLY and CDR2 FYNNEI. This CDR3 comprises 15 residues. Trimming shortened V by 5 bases and J by 4 bases, and 15 bases separated the two germline ends. DNA for the CDR3: TGTGCCAGCAGTCAACGGGACCAACCTTACAATGAGCAGTTCTTC. Its translation is CASSQRDQPYNEQFF.

The chain employs TRBV15 and TRBJ1-3; D remains unclear. Germline CDR1 LNHNV, CDR2 YYDKDF (reference sequence). This CDR3 has 13 amino acids. V gave up 0 bases and J gave up 10 bases, with 10 bases separating them. In nucleotides, the CDR3 is TGTGCCACCAGCAGAGATGGGGAAGGTACCATATATTTT. Translated, it gives CATSRDGEGTIYF.

The chain joins TRBV15 to TRBJ1-3; the D gene is possibly TRBD1 (5 bases). Germline values: CDR1 LNHNV, CDR2 YYDKDF (reference sequence). The ends were cut back, 1 base at V and 0 bases at J, with 13 bases in the middle. CDR3 size: 17 residues. The CDR3 nucleotides are TGTGCCACCAGCAGAGGGGGCCCGGCGAACTCTGGAAACACCATATATTTT. This encodes CATSRGGPANSGNTIYF.

The chain is built from TRBV19 and TRBJ1-2, with 7 bases identical to TRBD1. Trimming at V came to 3 bases and at J to 8 bases, leaving 9 bases not matched to a gene. Per the germline V gene, CDR1 is LNHDA and CDR2 is SQIVND (reference sequence). The CDR3 consists of 14 residues. This chain's CDR3 is CASSIGDRVRGYTF. The CDR3 nucleotides are TGTGCCAGTAGTATTGGTGACAGGGTCAGAGGCTACACCTTC.

A few counts support this clone. This chain uses TRBV7-9 with TRBJ2-7, with TRBD1 matching over 7 bases. In germline, CDR1 is SEHNR, CDR2 FQNEAQ (reference sequence). The CDR3 spans 15 residues. V was clipped by 5 bases and J by 2 bases; unmatched bases: 9. CDR3 bases: TGTGCCAGCAGCGGGCAGGGGGACACTACCTACGAGCAGTACTTC. As protein: CASSGQGDTTYEQYF.

This clone has only one observation. The chain combines TRBV3-1 (or the pseudogene TRBV3-2) with TRBJ1-2; 11 bases are a match to TRBD1. Looked up from germline, CDR1 is LGHDT and CDR2 is YNNKEL (reference sequence). The CDR3 is 16 amino acids. J was trimmed by 1 base and V by 5 bases; bases with no gene match: 6. DNA for the CDR3: TGTGCCAGCAGCGTACTGGGACAGGGGGGTAACTATGGCTACACCTTC. Amino acids: CASSVLGQGGNYGYTF.

The rearrangement uses TRBV19 and TRBJ1-1; D is undetermined. Germline lookup yields CDR1 LNHDA and CDR2 SQIVND (reference sequence). V lost 4 bases and J 2 bases, leaving 11 bases between the germline ends. This CDR3 comprises 14 residues. CDR3: CASSRTAGNTEAFF. The CDR3 DNA follows: TGTGCCAGTAGTAGAACAGCGGGAAACACTGAAGCTTTCTTT.

The V and J genes are TRBV21-1 and TRBJ2-7; the tabulated D call, TRBD1, remains unverified against the DNA. TRBV21-1 is annotated as a pseudogene. This CDR3 spans 14 amino acids. The CDR3, as DNA: TGTGCCAGCAGCCCCGGGACAGGGGGATACGAGCAGTACTTC. Protein sequence: CASSPGTGGYEQYF.

The chain has TRBV15 and TRBJ1-6; D is unclear. V was cut by 0 bases and J by 10 bases, with 10 bases left in between. Per the germline V gene, CDR1 is LNHNV and CDR2 is YYDKDF (reference sequence). The CDR3 sequence is 14 residues long. The CDR3 is CATSRDLLGSPLHF. In DNA form, the CDR3 reads TGTGCCACCAGCAGAGATCTCTTAGGGTCACCCCTCCACTTT.

The rearrangement links TRBV18 to TRBJ1-3, with a possible D match to TRBD1 (5 bases). CDR1 and CDR2 from the germline V gene are KGHSH and LQKENI. The V end was cut by 1 base, the J end by 1 base, with 11 bases between. CDR3 length: 16 residues. The CDR3 DNA follows: TGTGCCAGCTCACCACTCGCAGGGCTATCTGGAAACACCATATATTTT. This translates into CASSPLAGLSGNTIYF. Using reference TRBV18 and TRBJ1-3 for the parts outside the CDR3, the full variable domain is NAGVMQNPRHLVRRRGQEARLRCSPMKGHSHVYWYRQLPEEGLKFMVYLQKENIIDESGMPKERFSAEFPKEGPSILRIQQVVRGDSAAYFCASSPLAGLSGNTIYFGEGSWLTVV.

The rearrangement links TRBV13 to TRBJ2-2; TRBD2 aligns across 10 bases. The germline CDR1 and CDR2 sequences are PRHDT and FYEKMQ (reference sequence). The CDR3 consists of 18 residues. Trimming removed 2 bases from V and 0 bases from J; junction bases left unmatched: 6. The CDR3 nucleotides are TGTGCCAGCAGCTTACTAGCGGGGGCCTACGCGAACACCGGGGAGCTGTTTTTT. Its translation is CASSLLAGAYANTGELFF.

The V gene is TRBV2, the J gene TRBJ1-2, with a possible D match to TRBD1 (6 bases). The CDR3 covers 17 residues. Trimming pared 3 bases from V and 5 bases from J, leaving 22 bases between. Germline CDR1 is SNHLY and CDR2 is FYNNEI. The CDR3: CASSDPPTGGWGYGYTF. The CDR3 region has the DNA TGTGCCAGCAGTGATCCCCCGACAGGCGGGTGGGGATATGGCTACACCTTC.

V gene TRBV28 combines with J gene TRBJ1-6, with 9 bases that match TRBD1. Germline V CDR1 and CDR2: MDHEN, SYDVKM. This CDR3 spans 15 amino acids. V was clipped by 5 bases and J by 8 bases; unmatched bases: 7. The CDR3 nucleotides read TGTGCCAGCAGTGAACCGGGACAGGGTTATTCACCCCTCCACTTT. This encodes CASSEPGQGYSPLHF.

The genes are TRBV11-3 and TRBJ1-1, with D perhaps matching TRBD1 (5 bases). CDR3 size: 13 residues. Germline CDR1 is SGHNT and CDR2 is YENEEA. V dropped 5 bases and J dropped 2 bases, with 9 bases sitting between them. CDR3 region: CASSRTSNTEAFF. The CDR3 bases are TGTGCCAGCAGCCGGACATCCAACACTGAAGCTTTCTTT.